The rows below give T cell receptor beta chains drawn from one sample of a study of cytomegalovirus exposure and HLA in healthy donors. Using immunoSEQ multiplex PCR, the repertoire was profiled, and TCRdb retains in-frame clones only, with some absent. The table records under 20,000 clones, approximately 80% of them present only once. Source material: PBMCs. The receptor set was obtained from a human donor in good health. CDR3s include the opening cysteine and the closing phenylalanine or tryptophan. A D gene is named only where the DNA matches it firmly. Clone size, where shown, is once, few, many, or a class for clones that have expanded.

j_call clone_size d_call v_call cdr3_aa cdr3_nt
TRBJ2-6 - - TRBV4-1 CASSQDPLLSGANVLTF TGCGCCAGCAGCCAAGATCCGTTGTTGAGTGGGGCCAACGTCCTGACTTTC
TRBJ1-2 medium-sized - TRBV10-3 CAISVGGGPYGYTF TGTGCCATCAGTGTCGGCGGGGGGCCCTATGGCTACACCTTC
TRBJ2-1 - - TRBV25-1 CASSENTGAEGGNEQFF TGTGCCAGCAGTGAAAATACAGGGGCGGAAGGGGGGAATGAGCAGTTCTTC
TRBJ1-3 - - TRBV2 CARQTGWIVGNTIYF TGTGCCAGACAGACAGGTTGGATTGTTGGGAACACCATATATTTT
TRBJ2-1 - - TRBV4-3 CASSQDGNRYNEQFF TGCGCCAGCAGCCAAGATGGAAACAGGTACAATGAGCAGTTCTTC
TRBJ2-1 - TRBD2 TRBV7-2 CASSSLRAGVGNEQFF TGTGCCAGCAGCTCCCTGAGGGCGGGAGTAGGAAATGAGCAGTTCTTC
TRBJ2-2 - - TRBV5-1 CASSLGVIPGELFF TGCGCCAGCAGCTTAGGGGTAATCCCTGGGGAGCTGTTTTTT
TRBJ1-2 - - TRBV4-2 CASSRLYGEEYGYTF TGTGCCAGCAGCCGTTTATACGGGGAGGAGTATGGCTACACCTTC
TRBJ1-4 few - TRBV7-2 CASSGQFNEKLFF TGTGCCAGCAGTGGACAGTTTAATGAAAAACTGTTTTTT
TRBJ2-3 - - TRBV13 CASSLEVGEDTQYF TGTGCCAGCAGCTTAGAGGTCGGGGAAGATACGCAGTATTTT
TRBJ1-4 - - TRBV25-1 CASSERETTNEKLFF TGTGCCAGCAGTGAACGAGAAACAACTAATGAAAAACTGTTTTTT
TRBJ1-2 once - TRBV6-5 CASSRSGWNYGYTF TGTGCCAGCAGTCGTAGCGGATGGAACTATGGCTACACCTTC
TRBJ1-6 few TRBD1 TRBV6-5 CASSRDRGGSPLHF TGTGCCAGCAGTCGTGACAGGGGAGGTTCACCCCTCCACTTT
TRBJ1-2 few TRBD1 TRBV18 CASSPGQGLYGYTF TGTGCCAGCTCCCCGGGACAGGGCCTCTATGGCTACACCTTC
TRBJ2-7 - TRBD2 TRBV10-2 CASRASGSSPYEQYF TGCGCCAGCAGGGCTAGCGGGAGCTCCCCCTACGAGCAGTACTTC
TRBJ2-1 - - TRBV10-2 CASKGVWSYNEQFF TGCGCCAGCAAAGGGGTTTGGTCCTACAATGAGCAGTTCTTC
TRBJ1-2 - - TRBV7-8 CASSPWEDGYTF TGTGCCAGCAGCCCGTGGGAGGATGGCTACACCTTC